A single TCR beta chain is shown here with its context. These data belong to a study of blood T cell repertoires in COVID-19. About the study: Donors in the United States, Italy and Spain gave samples during acute or convalescent COVID-19. PBMCs, B-cell-depleted T cells, or T cells provided the cDNA or gDNA that made up the material.

CDR3 length equals 13 residues. Germline assignment: CDR1 SEHNR and CDR2 FQNEAQ (reference sequence). Trimming took 1 base from V and 7 from J, leaving 8 bases between them. Authors' data handling: Amplification from reference gene primers served as the basis for estimated nucleated cell counts. Data came from immunoSEQ multiplex PCR; TCRdb stores just in-frame clones and leaves some out. V and J calls and clone size are given by that table; D and trimming were obtained from the DNA. This sample has around 270,000 clones; 84% occur once, and the top ten carry more than 1.5%. This TCR was sampled from a woman aged 35 to 49 who had recovered from COVID-19. Input material: peripheral blood. The J gene is TRBJ2-1, the V gene TRBV7-9; D is undetermined. The CDR3 loop reads CASSLVARNEQFF. CDR3 bases: TGTGCCAGCAGCTTAGTTGCTCGGAATGAGCAGTTCTTC.